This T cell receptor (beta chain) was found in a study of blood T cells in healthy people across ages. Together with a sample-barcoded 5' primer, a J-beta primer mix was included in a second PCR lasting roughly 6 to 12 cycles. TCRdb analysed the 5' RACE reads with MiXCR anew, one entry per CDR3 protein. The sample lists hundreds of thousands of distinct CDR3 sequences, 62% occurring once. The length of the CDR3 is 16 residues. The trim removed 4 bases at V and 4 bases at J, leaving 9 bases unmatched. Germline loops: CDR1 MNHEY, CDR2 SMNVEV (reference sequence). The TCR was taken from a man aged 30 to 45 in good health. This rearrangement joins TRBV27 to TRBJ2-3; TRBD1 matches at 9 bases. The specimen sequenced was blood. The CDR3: CASSSPGTGFADTQYF. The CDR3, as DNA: TGTGCCAGCAGTTCCCCCGGGACAGGGTTTGCAGATACGCAGTATTTT.